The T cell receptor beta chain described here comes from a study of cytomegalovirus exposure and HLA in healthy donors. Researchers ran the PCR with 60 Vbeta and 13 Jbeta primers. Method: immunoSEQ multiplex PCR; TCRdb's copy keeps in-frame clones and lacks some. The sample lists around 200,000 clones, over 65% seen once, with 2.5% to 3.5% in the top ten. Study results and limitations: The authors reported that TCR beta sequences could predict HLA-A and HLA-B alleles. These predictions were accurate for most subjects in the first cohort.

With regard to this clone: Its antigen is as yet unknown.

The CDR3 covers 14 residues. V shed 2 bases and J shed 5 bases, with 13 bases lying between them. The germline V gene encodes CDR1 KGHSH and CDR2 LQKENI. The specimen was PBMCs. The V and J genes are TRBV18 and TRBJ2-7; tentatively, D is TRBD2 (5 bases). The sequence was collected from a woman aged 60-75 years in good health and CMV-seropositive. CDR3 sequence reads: CASSPNLALDEQYF. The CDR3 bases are TGTGCCAGCTCACCAAACCTAGCTCTCGACGAGCAGTACTTC. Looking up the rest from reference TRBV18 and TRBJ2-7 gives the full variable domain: NAGVMQNPRHLVRRRGQEARLRCSPMKGHSHVYWYRQLPEEGLKFMVYLQKENIIDESGMPKERFSAEFPKEGPSILRIQQVVRGDSAAYFCASSPNLALDEQYFGPGTRLTVT.